These 27 T cell receptor beta chains share one sample of origin, sequenced in a study of T cell responses to AZD1222 COVID-19 vaccine. The protocol was immunoSEQ multiplex PCR, while the TCRdb copy is restricted to in-frame clones and leaves out a portion. The sample lists about 130,000 clones; under 95% were seen once. The starting material was peripheral blood, obtained 28 days after the second AZD1222 dose. These receptor sequences come from an adult who received the AZD1222 COVID-19 vaccine.

The chain employs TRBV7-9 and TRBJ1-2; the D is unclear. V was cut by 1 base and J by 4 bases, with 7 bases left in between. This CDR3 has 13 residues. Germline V gene data show CDR1 as SEHNR and CDR2 as FQNEAQ (reference sequence). DNA of the CDR3: TGTGCCAGCAGCTTAGAAGTCCGCTATGGCTACACCTTC. It encodes CASSLEVRYGYTF.

The gene calls are TRBV10-3 and TRBJ1-1; 8 bases align to TRBD1. The CDR3 is 15 amino acids. V gave up 0 bases and J gave up 7 bases; unmatched junction bases: 7. Germline V CDR1 and CDR2: ENHRY, SYGVKD. The CDR3 DNA is TGTGCCATCAGTGAGTCGGGGACAGGAGGTGATGAAGCTTTCTTT. Amino acid sequence: CAISESGTGGDEAFF.

The rearrangement joins TRBV6-1 to TRBJ2-7; D ambiguous. V was cut by 1 base and J by 0 bases, with 7 bases left in between. The length of the CDR3 is 14 residues. The germline V gene encodes CDR1 MNHNS and CDR2 SASEGT. The CDR3: CASSEVGSSYEQYF. CDR3 nucleotide sequence: TGTGCCAGCAGTGAAGTGGGAAGCTCCTACGAGCAGTACTTC.

This chain joins TRBV28 and TRBJ1-2, with TRBD1 as a possible D gene (5 bases). This CDR3 region has 16 residues. The germline V gene encodes CDR1 MDHEN and CDR2 SYDVKM. V was cut by 6 bases and J by 4 bases, with 21 bases left in between. CDR3 nucleotides: TGTGCCAGCAGCCCTTATGATGGGGCGCATCTCTATGGCTACACCTTC. Translated: CASSPYDGAHLYGYTF.

This chain connects TRBV4-2 to TRBJ2-1, with TRBD2 identical over 11 bases. Germline loops: CDR1 LGHNA, CDR2 YNFKEQ. J gave up 4 bases and V 2 bases, and 13 bases lay outside the gene matches. The CDR3 has 19 amino acids. CDR3 nucleotides: TGTGCCAGCAGCCAAAGATCGAGGGCTAGCGGGAGGATATACAATGAGCAGTTCTTC. Translation gives CASSQRSRASGRIYNEQFF.

The chain is built from TRBV5-1 and TRBJ2-2; possible D gene TRBD1, 6 bases. Germline assignment: CDR1 SGHRS and CDR2 YFSETQ. Trimming left V 3 bases short and J 3 bases short, with 15 bases between. The CDR3 runs to 16 residues. CDR3 region: CASSSWGRRDTGELFF. The DNA of the CDR3 is TGCGCCAGCAGCTCATGGGGGCGCCGGGACACCGGGGAGCTGTTTTTT. Full variable domain (outside the CDR3, taken from reference TRBV5-1 and TRBJ2-2): KAGVTQTPRYLIKTRGQQVTLSCSPISGHRSVSWYQQTPGQGLQFLFEYFSETQRNKGNFPGRFSGRQFSNSRSEMNVSTLELGDSALYLCASSSWGRRDTGELFFGEGSRLTVL.

The V and J genes are TRBV19 and TRBJ2-5, with TRBD2 matching 11 bases. The V gene's germline CDR1 is LNHDA and CDR2 SQIVND (reference sequence). The CDR3 has 15 residues. The trim removed 5 bases at V and 2 bases at J, leaving 4 bases unmatched. CDR3 coding DNA: TGTGCCAGTAGTCCGGGACTAGCGGAACAAGAGACCCAGTACTTC. This gives the protein CASSPGLAEQETQYF.

The genes are TRBV27 and TRBJ2-1; D unresolved. V shed 8 bases and J shed 0 bases, with 8 bases lying between them. Germline assignment: CDR1 MNHEY and CDR2 SMNVEV (reference sequence). CDR3 length: 13 residues. This chain's CDR3 is CASARSSYNEQFF. In nucleotides, the CDR3 is TGTGCCAGCGCCCGGAGCTCCTACAATGAGCAGTTCTTC.

The chain combines TRBV30 with TRBJ1-1, with TRBD1 identical over 7 bases. Trimming removed 3 bases from V and 2 bases from J; junction bases left unmatched: 6. The length of the CDR3 is 14 residues. Germline CDR1 is GTSNPN and CDR2 is SVGIG (reference sequence). The CDR3 region is CAWSRQGGNTEAFF. Here the CDR3 DNA reads TGTGCCTGGAGCAGACAGGGAGGAAACACTGAAGCTTTCTTT.

This clone showed up just once. This chain links TRBV5-4 with TRBJ2-3; 14 positions agree with TRBD2. The CDR3 spans 17 residues. Germline V gene sequence: CDR1 SGHNT, CDR2 YYREEE (reference sequence). V shed 3 bases, J shed 3 bases, and the junction held 6 bases outside the gene matches. The CDR3 is CASSSGTSGRGTDTQYF. DNA of the CDR3: TGTGCCAGCAGCTCCGGGACTAGCGGGAGAGGGACAGATACGCAGTATTTT.

The chain uses TRBV28 and TRBJ2-7, with TRBD2 matching 10 bases. CDR1 is MDHEN, CDR2 SYDVKM, per germline. The junction had 5 bases not matched to a gene; V was cut back by 6 bases and J by 3 bases. The CDR3 spans 14 residues. Here the CDR3 DNA reads TGTGCCAGCAGGGCCGGGACTAGCGTCTACGAGCAGTACTTC. As protein: CASRAGTSVYEQYF.

V is TRBV6-5 and J is TRBJ1-1; no clear D. The CDR3 has 14 residues. Germline values: CDR1 MNHEY, CDR2 SVGAGI. Trimming removed 2 bases from V and 1 base from J, with 8 bases in between. The CDR3 region has the DNA TGTGCCAGCAGTTACAGGCAGACGAACACTGAAGCTTTCTTT. Translated, it gives CASSYRQTNTEAFF.

The chain carries TRBV4-1 and TRBJ1-1; 7 bases are a match to TRBD1. V dropped 2 bases and J dropped 0; count of bases not matched to a gene: 3. Germline V lookup: CDR1 MGHRA, CDR2 YSYEKL. The CDR3 length is 15 residues. The CDR3 region has the DNA TGCGCCAGCAGCCAATTGACAGGGATGAACACTGAAGCTTTCTTT. It is translated as CASSQLTGMNTEAFF.

The V gene is TRBV5-1, the J gene TRBJ1-3; no definite D call. The CDR3 has 14 amino acids. Germline CDR1 SGHRS, CDR2 YFSETQ. V lost 1 base and J lost 8, with 13 bases in between. Here the CDR3 DNA reads TGCGCCAGCAGCTTGCACAGCCCCCAGGACACCATATATTTT. It translates to CASSLHSPQDTIYF.

The chain has TRBV19 and TRBJ2-7; 8 bases agree with TRBD1. Germline V CDR1 and CDR2: LNHDA, SQIVND (reference sequence). This CDR3 region has 14 residues. V dropped 6 bases and J dropped 0; count of bases not matched to a gene: 4. DNA for the CDR3: TGTGCCAGTAGGAAGACAGGGGACTCCTACGAGCAGTACTTC. Translating gives CASRKTGDSYEQYF.

The chain combines TRBV7-9 with TRBJ2-3; D remains unclear. This CDR3 comprises 13 residues. The V gene lost 0 bases and the J gene lost 4 bases, with 5 bases spanning the gap. CDR1 is SEHNR, CDR2 FQNEAQ, per germline (reference sequence). DNA for the CDR3: TGTGCCAGCAGCTTAGCGTCAGCAGATACGCAGTATTTT. It codes for CASSLASADTQYF. The variable domain in full, with the rest retrieved from reference TRBV7-9 and TRBJ2-3, is DTGVSQNPRHKITKRGQNVTFRCDPISEHNRLYWYRQTLGQGPEFLTYFQNEAQLEKSRLLSDRFSAERPKGSFSTLEIQRTEQGDSAMYLCASSLASADTQYFGPGTRLTVL.

This clone was observed once. The rearrangement uses TRBV12-5 and TRBJ2-2; D is possibly TRBD1 (5 bases). This CDR3 region has 15 residues. The V end lost 8 bases, the J end lost 4 bases, and 17 bases lay between the germline ends. Germline CDR1 LGHNT, CDR2 FRNRAP. The CDR3 loop reads CASQNTGHSTGELFF. CDR3 bases: TGTGCTAGTCAGAACACCGGACATAGCACCGGGGAGCTGTTTTTT.

This clone was recorded once. CDR3 sequence (DNA): TGTGCTAGTGCTAAGTGGGGCCTTAGCAATCAGCCCCAGCATTTT. Protein: CASAKWGLSNQPQHF. This chain uses TRBV12-5 with TRBJ1-5; D is perhaps TRBD1 (5 bases). V lost 7 bases to trimming and J lost 0 bases, with 13 bases between them. The germline gives CDR1 LGHNT, CDR2 FRNRAP. CDR3 length: 15 residues.

The V gene is TRBV2, the J gene TRBJ2-3, with TRBD1 matching over 8 bases. V dropped 7 bases and J dropped 4; count of bases not matched to a gene: 4. Germline lookup yields CDR1 SNHLY and CDR2 FYNNEI. This CDR3 is built from 13 residues. CDR3 in amino acids: CASTGQGPDTQYF. The CDR3 DNA reads TGTGCCAGCACCGGACAGGGCCCAGATACGCAGTATTTT.

The chain is built from TRBV3-1 (or the pseudogene TRBV3-2) and TRBJ1-5; 8 bases are a match to TRBD1. V lost 5 bases, J lost 7 bases, and 7 bases stayed unmatched. From germline, CDR1 is LGHDT and CDR2 YNNKEL (reference sequence). The CDR3 consists of 14 residues. The CDR3 coding sequence is TGTGCCAGCAGCTTTGGACAGGGAGGGCAGCCCCAGCATTTT. It translates to CASSFGQGGQPQHF.

V usage is TRBV5-4 and J usage is TRBJ1-4; D unresolved. Germline CDR1 and CDR2: SGHNT and YYREEE (reference sequence). CDR3 size: 13 residues. Trimming removed 4 bases from V and 5 bases from J, with 9 bases in between. CDR3: CASSKQGNEKLFF. CDR3 nucleotide sequence: TGTGCCAGCAGCAAACAAGGAAATGAAAAACTGTTTTTT.

The gene calls are TRBV5-4 and TRBJ2-3; 12 positions agree with TRBD2. Germline V gene sequence: CDR1 SGHNT, CDR2 YYREEE (reference sequence). The junction had 7 bases not matched to a gene; V was cut back by 3 bases and J by 5 bases. This CDR3 spans 16 amino acids. DNA of the CDR3: TGTGCCAGCAGCTCCACTAGCGGGAGGACTGGAGATACGCAGTATTTT. Residues: CASSSTSGRTGDTQYF.

This chain uses TRBV5-6 with TRBJ1-4; 8 bases fit TRBD1. This CDR3 comprises 15 residues. Germline V gene sequence: CDR1 SGHDT, CDR2 YYEEEE. Trimming removed 3 bases from V and 5 bases from J; junction bases left unmatched: 6. CDR3 amino acids: CASSWRQGLNEKLFF. The CDR3, as DNA: TGTGCCAGCAGCTGGCGACAGGGGTTGAATGAAAAACTGTTTTTT.

This rearrangement joins TRBV6-2 or TRBV6-3 to TRBJ2-7, with D possibly matching TRBD1 (6 bases). This CDR3 has 16 amino acids. CDR1 and CDR2 from the germline V gene are MNHEY and SVGEGT. V lost 2 bases and J 1 base, leaving 15 bases between the germline ends. CDR3 sequence reads: CASSYPRGTLSYEQYF. The CDR3 DNA sequence: TGTGCCAGCAGTTACCCCAGGGGCACCCTTTCCTACGAGCAGTACTTC.

The J gene is TRBJ2-6, the V gene TRBV7-8; no clear D. V was cut by 3 bases and J by 0 bases, with 6 bases left in between. Germline lookup yields CDR1 SGHVS and CDR2 FQNEAQ. CDR3 length equals 15 residues. The CDR3 reads CASSFTSSGANVLTF. The DNA of the CDR3 is TGTGCCAGCAGCTTTACCAGCTCTGGGGCCAACGTCCTGACTTTC. The full variable domain, its missing parts supplied by reference TRBV7-8 and TRBJ2-6, is GAGVSQSPRYKVAKRGQDVALRCDPISGHVSLFWYQQALGQGPEFLTYFQNEAQLDKSGLPSDRFFAERPEGSVSTLKIQRTQQEDSAVYLCASSFTSSGANVLTFGAGSRLTVL.

This clone was recorded once. The chain carries TRBV18 and TRBJ1-4, with no clear D. With 0 bases removed from V and 3 bases from J, the gap between germline ends came to 8 bases. CDR3 length: 15 amino acids. CDR1 is KGHSH and CDR2 is LQKENI in the germline V gene. The CDR3 loop is CASSPPSQPNEKLFF. In DNA, the CDR3 is TGTGCCAGCTCACCACCGAGTCAGCCTAATGAAAAACTGTTTTTT.

V and J are TRBV19 and TRBJ2-6; D is ambiguous. Germline values: CDR1 LNHDA, CDR2 SQIVND (reference sequence). The CDR3 contains 15 residues. Trimming pared 5 bases from V and 4 bases from J, leaving 12 bases between. The CDR3 nucleotides are TGTGCCAGTAGTTCTGTACGGGCAGGGGCCAACGTCCTGACTTTC. Its translation is CASSSVRAGANVLTF.